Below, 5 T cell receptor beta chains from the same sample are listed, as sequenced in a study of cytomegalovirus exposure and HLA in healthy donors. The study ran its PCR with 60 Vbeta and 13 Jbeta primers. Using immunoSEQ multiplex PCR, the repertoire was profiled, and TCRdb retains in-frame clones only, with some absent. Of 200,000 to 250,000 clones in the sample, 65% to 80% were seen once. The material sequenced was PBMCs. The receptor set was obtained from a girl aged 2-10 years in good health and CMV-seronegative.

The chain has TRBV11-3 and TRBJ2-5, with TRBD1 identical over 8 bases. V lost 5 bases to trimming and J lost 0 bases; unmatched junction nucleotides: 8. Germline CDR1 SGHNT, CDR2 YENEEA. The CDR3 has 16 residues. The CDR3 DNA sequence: TGTGCCAGCAGCCCCGGACAGGGACGGTACCAAGAGACCCAGTACTTC. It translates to CASSPGQGRYQETQYF.

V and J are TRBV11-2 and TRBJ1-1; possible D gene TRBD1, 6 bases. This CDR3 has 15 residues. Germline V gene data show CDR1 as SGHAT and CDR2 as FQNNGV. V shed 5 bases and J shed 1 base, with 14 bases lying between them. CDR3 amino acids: CASSPSGGANTEAFF. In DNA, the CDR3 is TGTGCCAGCAGCCCTTCCGGGGGGGCGAACACTGAAGCTTTCTTT.

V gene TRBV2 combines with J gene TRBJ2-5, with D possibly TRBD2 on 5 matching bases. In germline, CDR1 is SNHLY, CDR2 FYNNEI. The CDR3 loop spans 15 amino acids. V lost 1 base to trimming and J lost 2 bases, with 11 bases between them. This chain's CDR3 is CASSEGLGGQETQYF. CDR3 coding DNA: TGTGCCAGCAGTGAAGGACTTGGAGGACAAGAGACCCAGTACTTC.

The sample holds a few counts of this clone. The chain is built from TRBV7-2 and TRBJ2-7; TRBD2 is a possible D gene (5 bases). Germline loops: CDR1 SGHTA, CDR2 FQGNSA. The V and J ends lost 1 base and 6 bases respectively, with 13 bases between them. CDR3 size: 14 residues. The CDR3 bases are TGTGCCAGCAGCTTAGAAACCCTAGCCTCCGAGCAGTACTTC. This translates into CASSLETLASEQYF.

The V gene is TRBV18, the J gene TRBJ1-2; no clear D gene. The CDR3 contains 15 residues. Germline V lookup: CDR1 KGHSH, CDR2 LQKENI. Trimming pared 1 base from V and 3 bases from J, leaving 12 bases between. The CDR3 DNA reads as TGTGCCAGCTCACCACTAAGAGACGCGGACTATGGCTACACCTTC. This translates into CASSPLRDADYGYTF.